This T cell receptor beta chain was documented in a study of cytomegalovirus exposure and HLA in healthy donors. Study context: There were approximately 81 million unique TCRs (from HLA-typed donors) in an early data release.

Study findings and constraints: A later analysis linked a missense variant in DCLRE1C to the trimming of TCR beta V and J genes. In presence/absence analyses, roughly uniform sequencing depth across donors was assumed. Earlier analysis yielded a pattern in which most TCR beta V segments were productive about 90% or about 30% of the time.

Turning to this clone: Its matching antigen is unknown.

It was with 60 Vbeta and 13 Jbeta primers that the PCR ran. The assay was immunoSEQ multiplex PCR, and TCRdb's table has in-frame clones only and misses some. The data hold roughly 180,000 clones, with approximately 71% observed a single time. The source of this sequence is a woman aged 40 to 49 in good health and CMV-seropositive. Specimen: PBMCs.

The CDR3 protein is CASSEVGTIDEQYF. The CDR3 DNA reads TGTGCCAGCAGTGAAGTCGGGACAATCGACGAGCAGTACTTC. The chain employs TRBV2 and TRBJ2-7; possibly TRBD1 for D (6 bases). Trimming took off 1 base at V and 5 bases at J, with 12 bases between the two ends. Germline V gene lookup returns CDR1 SNHLY and CDR2 FYNNEI. The CDR3 runs to 14 residues.